The next 10 T cell receptor beta chains were all read from a single sample in a study of cytomegalovirus exposure and HLA in healthy donors. PCR employed 60 Vbeta and 13 Jbeta primers. The method was immunoSEQ multiplex PCR; TCRdb's version includes in-frame clones alone and lacks a portion of them. The sample has more than 110,000 clones, around 80% seen once. Sequenced input: PBMCs. The receptors originated from a man younger than 45 in good health and CMV-seronegative.

V is TRBV30 and J is TRBJ2-1, with D maybe TRBD2 (6 bases). V was pared by 0 bases and J by 1 base, with 13 bases between. CDR1 is GTSNPN, CDR2 SVGIG, per germline (reference sequence). The CDR3 spans 16 residues. The CDR3 spells CAWSVLAKGSYNEQFF. As DNA, the CDR3 is TGTGCCTGGAGTGTCCTAGCGAAGGGGTCCTACAATGAGCAGTTCTTC.

In this sample, this clone turned up a few times. V usage is TRBV27 and J usage is TRBJ2-2; no firm D call. V was cut by 3 bases and J by 2 bases, with 7 bases left in between. This CDR3 is 14 amino acids long. In germline, CDR1 is MNHEY, CDR2 SMNVEV (reference sequence). The chain's CDR3 is CASSFNRNTGELFF. CDR3 nucleotide sequence: TGTGCCAGCAGTTTTAACAGAAACACCGGGGAGCTGTTTTTT.

The chain is built from TRBV5-6 and TRBJ2-7; TRBD1 aligns across 10 bases. The length of the CDR3 is 19 residues. The germline V gene has CDR1 SGHDT and CDR2 YYEEEE. With V trimmed by 3 bases and J by 4 bases, 19 bases remained unmatched. CDR3 residues: CASSWRQSNDRGHGYEQYF. DNA for the CDR3: TGTGCCAGCAGCTGGCGCCAATCAAATGACAGGGGGCATGGTTACGAGCAGTACTTC.

This clone was picked up one time. The chain uses TRBV19 and TRBJ2-3; TRBD2 matches at 7 bases. From germline, CDR1 is LNHDA and CDR2 SQIVND (reference sequence). Trimming at V came to 6 bases and at J to 0 bases, leaving 6 bases not matched to a gene. The CDR3 sequence is 15 residues long. CDR3 bases: TGTGCCAGTAGCATCCTAGCGGCTAGCACAGATACGCAGTATTTT. Translation gives CASSILAASTDTQYF.

The chain has TRBV27 and TRBJ2-3; tentatively, D is TRBD2 (5 bases). CDR1 and CDR2 from the germline V gene are MNHEY and SMNVEV (reference sequence). The CDR3 sequence is 13 residues long. V was clipped by 6 bases and J by 5 bases, with 12 bases between them. The CDR3 protein is CASRLGVGDTQYF. DNA for the CDR3: TGTGCCAGCAGACTAGGAGTTGGAGATACGCAGTATTTT.

This clone occurred a few times. The CDR3 protein is CSVETENTEAFF. CDR3 DNA sequence: TGCAGCGTTGAAACAGAGAACACTGAAGCTTTCTTT. This chain uses TRBV29-1 with TRBJ1-1; D is unclear. This CDR3 is built from 12 residues. Germline CDR1 SQVTM, CDR2 ANQGSEA. V lost 2 bases and J 1 base, leaving 5 bases between the germline ends.

A single count supports this clone. The chain combines TRBV5-1 with TRBJ2-3, with 14 nucleotides matching TRBD2. Germline lookup yields CDR1 SGHRS and CDR2 YFSETQ. V dropped 3 bases and J dropped 6; count of bases not matched to a gene: 9. This CDR3 is 17 amino acids long. The DNA of the CDR3 is TGCGCCAGCAGCTCGGGACTAGCGGGAGCGGGAGGGGATACGCAGTATTTT. Translation gives CASSSGLAGAGGDTQYF.

The chain couples TRBV28 to TRBJ2-7; D is perhaps TRBD1 (5 bases). The CDR3 runs 14 residues. From germline, CDR1 is MDHEN and CDR2 SYDVKM. Trimming removed 5 bases at V and 6 bases at J, with 17 bases between. CDR3 loop: CASSPKSNTGEQYF. In DNA form, the CDR3 reads TGTGCCAGCAGTCCCAAGTCGAATACAGGCGAGCAGTACTTC.

In this sample, this clone turned up once. The chain combines TRBV2 with TRBJ1-5; unclear D gene. This CDR3 has 12 residues. V was cut by 6 bases and J by 4 bases, with 7 bases left in between. The germline V gene has CDR1 SNHLY and CDR2 FYNNEI. As DNA, the CDR3 is TGTGCCAGCAGGGCCTTTAATCAGCCCCAGCATTTT. Its translation: CASRAFNQPQHF.

The rearrangement links TRBV27 to TRBJ2-7; 10 bases are a match to TRBD1. CDR3 size: 16 residues. CDR1 and CDR2 (germline): MNHEY, SMNVEV (reference sequence). Losses at the gene ends were 5 bases for V and 3 bases for J; bases not matched to a gene: 10. The chain's CDR3 is CASSQSRDRGNYEQYF. As DNA, the CDR3 is TGTGCCAGCAGTCAGTCCCGGGACAGGGGAAACTACGAGCAGTACTTC.